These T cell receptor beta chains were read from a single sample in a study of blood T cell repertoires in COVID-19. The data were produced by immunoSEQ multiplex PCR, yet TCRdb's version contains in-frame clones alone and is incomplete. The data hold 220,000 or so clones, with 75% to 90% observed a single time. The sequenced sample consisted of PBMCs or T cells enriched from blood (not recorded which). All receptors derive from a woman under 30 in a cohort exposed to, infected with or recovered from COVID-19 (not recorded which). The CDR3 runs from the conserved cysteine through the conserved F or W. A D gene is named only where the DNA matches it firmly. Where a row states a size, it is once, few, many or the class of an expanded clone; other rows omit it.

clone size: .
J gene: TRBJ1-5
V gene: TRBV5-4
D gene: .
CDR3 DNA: TGTGCCAGCAGCTTGCGACGGAGGAGCAATCAGCCCCAGCATTTT
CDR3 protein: CASSLRRRSNQPQHF

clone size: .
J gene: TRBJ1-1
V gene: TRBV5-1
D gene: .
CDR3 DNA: TGCGCCAGCGGCCCCACAGGGTCTGACACTGAAGCTTTCTTT
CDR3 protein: CASGPTGSDTEAFF

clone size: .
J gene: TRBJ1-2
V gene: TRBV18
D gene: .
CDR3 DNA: TGTGCCAGCACACTCACCCCTGGCCTCGCTAACTATGGCTACACCTTC
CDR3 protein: CASTLTPGLANYGYTF

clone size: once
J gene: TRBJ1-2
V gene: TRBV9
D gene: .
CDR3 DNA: TGTGCCAGCAGCGCAACCGACATTCATGGCTACACCTTC
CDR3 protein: CASSATDIHGYTF

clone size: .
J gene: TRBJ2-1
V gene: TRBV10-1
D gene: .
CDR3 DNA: TGCGCCAGCAGTGAGTTCCTTAGTAGCTCCTACAATGAGCAGTTCTTC
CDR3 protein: CASSEFLSSSYNEQFF

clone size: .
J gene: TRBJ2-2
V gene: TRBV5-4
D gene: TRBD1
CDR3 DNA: TGTGCCTCACTCTCTCGACAGGGGCGTTTCACCGGGGAGCTGTTTTTT
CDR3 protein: CASLSRQGRFTGELFF

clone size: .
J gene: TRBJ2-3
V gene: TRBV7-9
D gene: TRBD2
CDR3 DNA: TGTGCCAGCAGCTCGGGACTAGCGGGGGACACAGATACGCAGTATTTT
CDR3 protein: CASSSGLAGDTDTQYF

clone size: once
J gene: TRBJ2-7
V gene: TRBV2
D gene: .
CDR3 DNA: TGTGCCAGCACGCCCCTCCGGGACATCACCTACGAGCAGTACTTC
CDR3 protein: CASTPLRDITYEQYF

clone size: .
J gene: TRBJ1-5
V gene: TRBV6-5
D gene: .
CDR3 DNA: TGTGCCAGCTTCGGGGAGGGCAATCAGCCCCAGCATTTT
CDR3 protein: CASFGEGNQPQHF

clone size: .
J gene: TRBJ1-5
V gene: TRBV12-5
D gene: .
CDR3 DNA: TGTGCTAGTGGTTTGGTAAGGGGCAGTTCGAGCAATCAGCCCCAGCATTTT
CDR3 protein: CASGLVRGSSSNQPQHF

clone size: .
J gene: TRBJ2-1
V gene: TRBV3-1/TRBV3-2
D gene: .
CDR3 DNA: TGTGCCAGCAGCCCTCCTGTGGCGGAGTACAATGAGCAGTTCTTC
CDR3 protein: CASSPPVAEYNEQFF

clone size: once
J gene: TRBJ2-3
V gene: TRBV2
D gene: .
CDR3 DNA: TGTGCCAGCAGTGAAGGGCCCCCCGGCACAGATACGCAGTATTTT
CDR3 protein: CASSEGPPGTDTQYF

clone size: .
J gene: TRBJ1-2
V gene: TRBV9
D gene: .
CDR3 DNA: TGTGCCAGCAGCGTAGGCGGGTCTTGGGGCTACACCTTC
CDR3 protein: CASSVGGSWGYTF

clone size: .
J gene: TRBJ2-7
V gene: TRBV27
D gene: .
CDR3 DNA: TGTGCCAGCAGACAAACAGGGTTGGACGAGCAGTACTTC
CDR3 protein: CASRQTGLDEQYF

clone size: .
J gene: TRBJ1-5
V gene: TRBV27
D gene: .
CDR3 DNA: TGTGCCAGCAGCCCCGACAGGAGTTCAGAGAGGCCCCAGCATTTT
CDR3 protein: CASSPDRSSERPQHF

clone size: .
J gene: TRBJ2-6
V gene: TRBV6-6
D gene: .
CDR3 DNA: TGTGCCAGCAGTTACAGCGGGTCCACTGGGGCCAACGTCCTGACTTTC
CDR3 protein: CASSYSGSTGANVLTF

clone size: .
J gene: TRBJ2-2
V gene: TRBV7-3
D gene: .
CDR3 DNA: TGTGCCAGCAGCTTAGCTGCGGGAACCGGGGAGCTGTTTTTT
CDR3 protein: CASSLAAGTGELFF

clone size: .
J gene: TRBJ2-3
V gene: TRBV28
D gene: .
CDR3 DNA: TGTGCCAGCAGTCAGTACACAGATACGCAGTATTTT
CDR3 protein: CASSQYTDTQYF

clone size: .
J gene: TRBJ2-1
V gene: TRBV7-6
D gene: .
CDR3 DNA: TGTGCCAGCAGCTATAGAGACAATGAGCAGTTCTTC
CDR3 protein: CASSYRDNEQFF

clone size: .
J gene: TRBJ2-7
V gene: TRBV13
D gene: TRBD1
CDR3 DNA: TGTGCCAGCAACTTAGGGACAGGGGGCTTGTACGAGCAGTACTTC
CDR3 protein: CASNLGTGGLYEQYF

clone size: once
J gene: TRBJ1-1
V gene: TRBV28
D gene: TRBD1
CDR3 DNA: TGTGCCAGCAGTTTATGGGACAGGGGCGCTGAAGCTTTCTTT
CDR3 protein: CASSLWDRGAEAFF

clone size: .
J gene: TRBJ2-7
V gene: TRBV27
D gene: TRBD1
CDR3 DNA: TGTGCCAGCAGCGGACAGGGGGTCGACGAGCAGTACTTC
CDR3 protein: CASSGQGVDEQYF

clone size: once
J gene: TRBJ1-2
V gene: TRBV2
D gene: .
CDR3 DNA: TGTGCCGCCGGGGAAAGGTCCAACTATGGCTACACCTTC
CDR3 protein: CAAGERSNYGYTF

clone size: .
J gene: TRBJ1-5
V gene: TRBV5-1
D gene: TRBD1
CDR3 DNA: TGCGCCAGCAGCTTGGGTCCCAGGGGGGAGAATCAGCCCCAGCATTTT
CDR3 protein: CASSLGPRGENQPQHF

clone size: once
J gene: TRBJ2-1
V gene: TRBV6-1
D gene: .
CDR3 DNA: TGTGCCAGCAGTGGATCTAGCGCCAGAGCCTACAATGAGCAGTTCTTC
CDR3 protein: CASSGSSARAYNEQFF

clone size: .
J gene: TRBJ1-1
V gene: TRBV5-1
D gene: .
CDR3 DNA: TGCGCCAGCAGCGCGACAGCGAACACTGAAGCTTTCTTT
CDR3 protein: CASSATANTEAFF

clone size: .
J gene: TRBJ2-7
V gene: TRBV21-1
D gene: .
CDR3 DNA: TGTGCCAGCAGCAAAGAATGGGAGCTCGAGCAGTACTTC
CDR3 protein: CASSKEWELEQYF

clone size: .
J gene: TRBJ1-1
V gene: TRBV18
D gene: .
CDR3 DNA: TGTGCCAGCTCACCAGCGACTAACACTGAAGCTTTCTTT
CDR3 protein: CASSPATNTEAFF

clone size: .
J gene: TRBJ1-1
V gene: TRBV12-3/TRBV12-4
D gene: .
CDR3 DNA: TGTGCCAGCAGTTTATTCGGTAGTACTGAAGCTTTCTTT
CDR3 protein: CASSLFGSTEAFF

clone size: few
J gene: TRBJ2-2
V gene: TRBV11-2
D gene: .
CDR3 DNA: TGTGCCAGCAGCCGGAGAGGGAACACCGGGGAGCTGTTTTTT
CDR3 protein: CASSRRGNTGELFF

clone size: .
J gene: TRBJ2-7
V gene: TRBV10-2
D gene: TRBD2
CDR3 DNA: TGCGCCAGCAGCTCCGGGACTAGCGGGAGCGGGCAGTACTTC
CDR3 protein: CASSSGTSGSGQYF

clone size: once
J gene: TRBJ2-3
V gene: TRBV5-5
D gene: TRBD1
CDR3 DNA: TGTGCCAGCAGCCCGACAGGGGGAACCACAGATACGCAGTATTTT
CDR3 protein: CASSPTGGTTDTQYF

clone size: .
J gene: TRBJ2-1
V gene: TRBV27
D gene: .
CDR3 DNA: TGTGCCAGTTCTAGGTTTGGTGAGCAGTTCTTC
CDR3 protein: CASSRFGEQFF

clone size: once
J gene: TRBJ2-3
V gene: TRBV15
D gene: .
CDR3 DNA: TGTGCCACCAGCAGAGTGGGAGGTAGCACAGATACGCAGTATTTT
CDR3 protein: CATSRVGGSTDTQYF

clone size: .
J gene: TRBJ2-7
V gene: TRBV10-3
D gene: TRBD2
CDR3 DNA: TGTGCCTCTAAAGGACCGGGACTAGCGGGAGGCCGAAGCTCCTACGAGCAGTACTTC
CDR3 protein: CASKGPGLAGGRSSYEQYF

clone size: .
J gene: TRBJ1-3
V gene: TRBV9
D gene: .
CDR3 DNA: TGTGCCAGCAGCGTAGCGGTTACTGGAAACACCATATATTTT
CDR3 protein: CASSVAVTGNTIYF

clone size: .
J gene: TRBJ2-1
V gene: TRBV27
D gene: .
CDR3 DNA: TGTGCCAGCAGTCCACTAGGTGGTAGCGCCAACAATGAGCAGTTCTTC
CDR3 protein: CASSPLGGSANNEQFF

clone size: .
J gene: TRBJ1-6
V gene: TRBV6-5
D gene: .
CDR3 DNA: TGTGTGGCGGGATCCGGTAATTCACCCCTCCACTTT
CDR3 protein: CVAGSGNSPLHF

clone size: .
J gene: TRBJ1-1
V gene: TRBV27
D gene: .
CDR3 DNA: TGTGCCAGCGGCCTGCAGAACACTGAAGCTTTCTTT
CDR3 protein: CASGLQNTEAFF

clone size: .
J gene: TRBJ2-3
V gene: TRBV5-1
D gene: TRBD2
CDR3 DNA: TGCGCCAGCAGCCGGGGGACTAGCGGACGCACAGATACGCAGTATTTT
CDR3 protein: CASSRGTSGRTDTQYF

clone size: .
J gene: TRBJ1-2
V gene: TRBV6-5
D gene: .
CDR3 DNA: TGTGCCAGCAGTCTTGGACAGAACTATGGCTACACCTTC
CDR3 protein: CASSLGQNYGYTF

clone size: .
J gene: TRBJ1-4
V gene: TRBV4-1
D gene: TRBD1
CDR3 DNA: TGCGCCAGCAGCCAAGGGAATGGACAGGGTACTAATGAAAAACTGTTTTTT
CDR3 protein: CASSQGNGQGTNEKLFF